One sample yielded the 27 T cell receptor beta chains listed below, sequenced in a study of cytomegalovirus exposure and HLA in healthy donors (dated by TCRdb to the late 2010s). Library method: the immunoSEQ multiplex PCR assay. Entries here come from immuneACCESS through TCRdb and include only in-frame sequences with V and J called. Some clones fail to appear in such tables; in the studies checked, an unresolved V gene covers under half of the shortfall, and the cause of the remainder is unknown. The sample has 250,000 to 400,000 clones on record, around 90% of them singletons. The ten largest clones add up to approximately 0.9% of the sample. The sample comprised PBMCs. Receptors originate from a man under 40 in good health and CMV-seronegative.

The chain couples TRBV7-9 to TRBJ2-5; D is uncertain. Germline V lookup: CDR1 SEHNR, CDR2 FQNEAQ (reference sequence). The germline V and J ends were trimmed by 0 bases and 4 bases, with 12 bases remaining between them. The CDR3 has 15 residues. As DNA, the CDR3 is TGTGCCAGCAGCTTAGCTGGAGCAATGGGAGAGACCCAGTACTTC. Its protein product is CASSLAGAMGETQYF.

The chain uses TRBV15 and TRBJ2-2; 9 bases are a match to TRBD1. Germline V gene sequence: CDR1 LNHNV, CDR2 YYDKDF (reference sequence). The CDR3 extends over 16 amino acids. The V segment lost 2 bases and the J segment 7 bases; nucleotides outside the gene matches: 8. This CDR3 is CATSRRTGVLGGELFF. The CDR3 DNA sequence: TGTGCCACCAGCAGAAGGACAGGGGTGTTGGGCGGGGAGCTGTTTTTT. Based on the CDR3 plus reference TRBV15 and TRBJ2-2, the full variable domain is DAMVIQNPRYQVTQFGKPVTLSCSQTLNHNVMYWYQQKSSQAPKLLFHYYDKDFNNEADTPDNFQSRRPNTSFCFLDIRSPGLGDTAMYLCATSRRTGVLGGELFFGEGSRLTVL.

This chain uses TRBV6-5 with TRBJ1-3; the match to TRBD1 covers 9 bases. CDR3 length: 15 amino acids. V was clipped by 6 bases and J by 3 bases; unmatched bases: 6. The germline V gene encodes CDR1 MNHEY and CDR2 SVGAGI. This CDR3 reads CASSGQGIVGNTIYF. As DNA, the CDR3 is TGTGCCAGCAGCGGACAGGGGATTGTTGGAAACACCATATATTTT.

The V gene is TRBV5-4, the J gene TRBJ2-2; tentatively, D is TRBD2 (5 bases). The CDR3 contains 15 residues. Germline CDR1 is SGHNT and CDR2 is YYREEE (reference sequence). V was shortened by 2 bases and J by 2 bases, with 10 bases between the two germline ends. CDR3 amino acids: CASSFGRLNTGELFF. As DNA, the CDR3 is TGTGCCAGCAGCTTTGGCAGACTAAACACCGGGGAGCTGTTTTTT.

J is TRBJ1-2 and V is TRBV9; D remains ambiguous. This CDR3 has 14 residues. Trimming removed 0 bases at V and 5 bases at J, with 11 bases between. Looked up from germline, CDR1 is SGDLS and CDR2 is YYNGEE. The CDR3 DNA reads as TGTGCCAGCAGCGTAGCATATTCGGGTTATGGCTACACCTTC. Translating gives CASSVAYSGYGYTF. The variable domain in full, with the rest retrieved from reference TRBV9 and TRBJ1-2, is DSGVTQTPKHLITATGQRVTLRCSPRSGDLSVYWYQQSLDQGLQFLIQYYNGEERAKGNILERFSAQQFPDLHSELNLSSLELGDSALYFCASSVAYSGYGYTFGSGTRLTVV.

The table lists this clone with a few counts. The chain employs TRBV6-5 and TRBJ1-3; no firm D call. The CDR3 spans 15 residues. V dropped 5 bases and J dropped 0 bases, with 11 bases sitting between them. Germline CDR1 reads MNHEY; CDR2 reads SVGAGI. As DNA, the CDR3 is TGTGCCAGCAGTAGATACAGCCACTCTGGAAACACCATATATTTT. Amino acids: CASSRYSHSGNTIYF.

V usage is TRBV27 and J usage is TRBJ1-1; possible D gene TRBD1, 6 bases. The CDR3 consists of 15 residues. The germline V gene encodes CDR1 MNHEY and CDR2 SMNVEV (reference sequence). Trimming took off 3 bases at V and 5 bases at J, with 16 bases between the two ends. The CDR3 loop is CASSFDRAGVTEAFF. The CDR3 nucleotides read TGTGCCAGCAGTTTTGATCGGGCAGGGGTTACTGAAGCTTTCTTT.

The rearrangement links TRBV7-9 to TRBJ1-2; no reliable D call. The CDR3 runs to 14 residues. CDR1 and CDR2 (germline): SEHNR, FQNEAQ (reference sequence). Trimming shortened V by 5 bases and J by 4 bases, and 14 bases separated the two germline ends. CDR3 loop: CASSLFPSPYGYTF. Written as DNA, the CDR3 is TGTGCCAGCAGCCTATTCCCGAGTCCCTATGGCTACACCTTC.

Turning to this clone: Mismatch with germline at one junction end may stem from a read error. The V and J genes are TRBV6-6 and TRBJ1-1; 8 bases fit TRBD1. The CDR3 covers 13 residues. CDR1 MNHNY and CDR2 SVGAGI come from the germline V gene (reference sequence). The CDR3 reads CAGRQGYSTEAFF. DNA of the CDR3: TGTGCCGGCAGACAGGGGTATAGCACTGAAGCTTTCTTT.

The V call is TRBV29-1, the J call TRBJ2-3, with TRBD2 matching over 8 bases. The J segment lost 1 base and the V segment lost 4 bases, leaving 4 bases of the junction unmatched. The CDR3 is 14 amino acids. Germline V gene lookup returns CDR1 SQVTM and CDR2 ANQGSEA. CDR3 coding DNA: TGCAGCGTTGGCGGGGGGCTCGGCACAGATACGCAGTATTTT. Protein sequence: CSVGGGLGTDTQYF.

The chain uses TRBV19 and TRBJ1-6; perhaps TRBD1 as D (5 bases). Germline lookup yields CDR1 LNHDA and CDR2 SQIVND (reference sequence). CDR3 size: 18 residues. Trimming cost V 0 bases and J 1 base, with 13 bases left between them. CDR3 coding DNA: TGTGCCAGTAGTATAGAGCGGCAGGGAGGATCCTATAATTCACCCCTCCACTTT. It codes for CASSIERQGGSYNSPLHF.

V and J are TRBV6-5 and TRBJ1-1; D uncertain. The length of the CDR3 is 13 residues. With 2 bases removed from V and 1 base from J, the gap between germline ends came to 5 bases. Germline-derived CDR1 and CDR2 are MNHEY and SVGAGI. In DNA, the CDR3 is TGTGCCAGCAGTTACACCAGGAACACTGAAGCTTTCTTT. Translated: CASSYTRNTEAFF.

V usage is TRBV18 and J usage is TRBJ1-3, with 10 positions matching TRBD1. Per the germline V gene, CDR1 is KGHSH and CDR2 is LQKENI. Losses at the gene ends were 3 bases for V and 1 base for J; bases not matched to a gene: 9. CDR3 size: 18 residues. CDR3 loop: CASSPSDRGEYSGNTIYF. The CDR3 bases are TGTGCCAGCTCACCCTCGGACAGGGGGGAATATTCTGGAAACACCATATATTTT.

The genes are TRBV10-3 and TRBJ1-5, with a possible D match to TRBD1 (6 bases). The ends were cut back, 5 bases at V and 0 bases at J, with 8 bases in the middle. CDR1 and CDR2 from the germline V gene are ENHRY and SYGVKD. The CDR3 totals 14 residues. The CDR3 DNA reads TGTGCCATCAGTTTGGACAGTAGCAATCAGCCCCAGCATTTT. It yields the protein CAISLDSSNQPQHF.

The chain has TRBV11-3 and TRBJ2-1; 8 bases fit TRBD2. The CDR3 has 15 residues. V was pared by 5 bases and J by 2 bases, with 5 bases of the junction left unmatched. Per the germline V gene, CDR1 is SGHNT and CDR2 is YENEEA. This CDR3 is CASSPTGGAYNEQFF. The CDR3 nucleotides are TGTGCCAGCAGCCCAACGGGAGGGGCCTACAATGAGCAGTTCTTC.

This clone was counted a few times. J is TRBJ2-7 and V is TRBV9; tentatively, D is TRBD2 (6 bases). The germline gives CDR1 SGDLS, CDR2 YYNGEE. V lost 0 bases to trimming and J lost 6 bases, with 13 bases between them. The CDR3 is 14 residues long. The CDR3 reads CASSVGGDFGEQYF. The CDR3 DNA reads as TGTGCCAGCAGCGTAGGGGGGGACTTCGGCGAGCAGTACTTC. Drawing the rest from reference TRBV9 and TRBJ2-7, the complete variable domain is DSGVTQTPKHLITATGQRVTLRCSPRSGDLSVYWYQQSLDQGLQFLIQYYNGEERAKGNILERFSAQQFPDLHSELNLSSLELGDSALYFCASSVGGDFGEQYFGPGTRLTVT.

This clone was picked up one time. For the CDR3, the DNA is TGTGCCACCTCTGAGGGTCCTCCGCCTCTCTACGAGCAGTACTTC. This codes for CATSEGPPPLYEQYF. The rearrangement uses TRBV6-1 and TRBJ2-7; TRBD2 might be the D (5 bases). CDR1 MNHNS and CDR2 SASEGT come from the germline V gene. V was clipped by 10 bases and J by 3 bases, with 22 bases between them. The CDR3 totals 15 residues.

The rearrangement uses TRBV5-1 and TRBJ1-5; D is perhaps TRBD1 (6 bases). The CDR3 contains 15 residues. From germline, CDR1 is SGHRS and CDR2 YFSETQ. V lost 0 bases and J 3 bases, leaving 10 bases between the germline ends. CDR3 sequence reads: CASSLEGEFNQPQHF. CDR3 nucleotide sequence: TGCGCCAGCAGCTTGGAGGGGGAATTCAATCAGCCCCAGCATTTT.

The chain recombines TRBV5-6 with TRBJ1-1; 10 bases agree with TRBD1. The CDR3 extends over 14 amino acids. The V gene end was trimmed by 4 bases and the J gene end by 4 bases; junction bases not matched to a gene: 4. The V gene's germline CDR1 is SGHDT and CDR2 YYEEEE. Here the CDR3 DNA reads TGTGCCAGCAGCGGGGGACAGGGGTTCACTGAAGCTTTCTTT. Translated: CASSGGQGFTEAFF.

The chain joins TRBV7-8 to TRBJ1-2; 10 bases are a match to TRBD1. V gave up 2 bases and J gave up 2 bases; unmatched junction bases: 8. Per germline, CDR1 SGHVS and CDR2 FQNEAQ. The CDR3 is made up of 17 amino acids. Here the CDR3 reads CASSLSGTGVVNYGYTF. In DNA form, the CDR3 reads TGTGCCAGCAGCTTATCCGGGACAGGGGTCGTAAACTATGGCTACACCTTC.

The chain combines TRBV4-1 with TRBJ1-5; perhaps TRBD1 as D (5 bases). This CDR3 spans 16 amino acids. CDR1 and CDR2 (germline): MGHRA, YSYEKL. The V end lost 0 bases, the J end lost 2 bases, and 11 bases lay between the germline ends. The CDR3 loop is CASSQEGGRGNQPQHF. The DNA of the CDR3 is TGCGCCAGCAGCCAAGAGGGGGGGAGGGGCAATCAGCCCCAGCATTTT.

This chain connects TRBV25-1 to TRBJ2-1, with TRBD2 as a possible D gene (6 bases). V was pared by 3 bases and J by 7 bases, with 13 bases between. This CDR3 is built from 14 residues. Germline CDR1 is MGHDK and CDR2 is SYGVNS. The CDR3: CASSDPRGWNEQFF. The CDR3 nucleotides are TGTGCCAGCAGTGACCCCCGGGGGTGGAATGAGCAGTTCTTC.

For the CDR3, the DNA is TGTGCCAGCAGTTACGGTGCCAGGGAAGACACTGAAGCTTTCTTT. Translation: CASSYGAREDTEAFF. The chain has TRBV6-6 and TRBJ1-1; tentative D call: TRBD1 (5 bases). The V end lost 2 bases, the J end lost 3 bases, and 13 bases lay between the germline ends. The CDR3 runs to 15 residues. Looked up from germline, CDR1 is MNHNY and CDR2 is SVGAGI (reference sequence).

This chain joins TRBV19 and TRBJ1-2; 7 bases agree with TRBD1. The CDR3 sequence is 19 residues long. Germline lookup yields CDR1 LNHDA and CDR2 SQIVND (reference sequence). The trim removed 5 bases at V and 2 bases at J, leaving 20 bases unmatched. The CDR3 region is CASSPKPGTAQARNYGYTF. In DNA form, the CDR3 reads TGTGCCAGTAGTCCTAAGCCCGGGACAGCCCAGGCCCGAAACTATGGCTACACCTTC.

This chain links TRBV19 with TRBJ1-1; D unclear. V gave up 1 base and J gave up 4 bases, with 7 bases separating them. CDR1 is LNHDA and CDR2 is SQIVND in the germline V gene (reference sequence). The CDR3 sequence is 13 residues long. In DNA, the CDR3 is TGTGCCAGTAGTATAGTTTCGGGCACTGAAGCTTTCTTT. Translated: CASSIVSGTEAFF. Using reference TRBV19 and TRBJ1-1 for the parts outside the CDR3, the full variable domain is DGGITQSPKYLFRKEGQNVTLSCEQNLNHDAMYWYRQDPGQGLRLIYYSQIVNDFQKGDIAEGYSVSREKKESFPLTVTSAQKNPTAFYLCASSIVSGTEAFFGQGTRLTVV.

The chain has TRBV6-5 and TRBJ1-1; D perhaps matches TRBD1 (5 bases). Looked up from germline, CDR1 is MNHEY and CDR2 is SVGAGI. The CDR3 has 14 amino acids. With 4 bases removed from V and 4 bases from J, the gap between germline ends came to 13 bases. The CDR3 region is CASSFRGGATEAFF. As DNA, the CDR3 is TGTGCCAGCAGTTTTCGCGGAGGGGCCACTGAAGCTTTCTTT.

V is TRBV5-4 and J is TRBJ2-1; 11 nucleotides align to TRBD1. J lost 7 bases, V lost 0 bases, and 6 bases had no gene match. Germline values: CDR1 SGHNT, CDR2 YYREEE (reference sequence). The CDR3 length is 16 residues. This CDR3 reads CASSLAGQGARNEQFF. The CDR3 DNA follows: TGTGCCAGCAGCTTGGCCGGACAGGGGGCGAGGAATGAGCAGTTCTTC.